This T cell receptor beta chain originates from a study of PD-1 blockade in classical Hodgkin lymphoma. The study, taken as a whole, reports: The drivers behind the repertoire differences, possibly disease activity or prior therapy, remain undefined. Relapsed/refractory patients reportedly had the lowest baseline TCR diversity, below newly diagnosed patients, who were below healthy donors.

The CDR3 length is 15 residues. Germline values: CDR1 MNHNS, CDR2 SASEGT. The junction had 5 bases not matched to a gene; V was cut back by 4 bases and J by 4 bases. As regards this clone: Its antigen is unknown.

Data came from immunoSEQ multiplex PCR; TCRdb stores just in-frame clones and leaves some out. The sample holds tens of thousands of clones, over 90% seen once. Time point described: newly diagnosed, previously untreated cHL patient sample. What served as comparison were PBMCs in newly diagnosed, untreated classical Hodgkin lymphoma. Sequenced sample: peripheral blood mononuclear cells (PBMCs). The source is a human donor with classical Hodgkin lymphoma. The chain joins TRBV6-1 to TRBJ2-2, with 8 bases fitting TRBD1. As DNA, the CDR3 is TGTGCCAGCAGTGGGGCCGGGACAGGCACCGGGGAGCTGTTTTTT. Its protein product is CASSGAGTGTGELFF.